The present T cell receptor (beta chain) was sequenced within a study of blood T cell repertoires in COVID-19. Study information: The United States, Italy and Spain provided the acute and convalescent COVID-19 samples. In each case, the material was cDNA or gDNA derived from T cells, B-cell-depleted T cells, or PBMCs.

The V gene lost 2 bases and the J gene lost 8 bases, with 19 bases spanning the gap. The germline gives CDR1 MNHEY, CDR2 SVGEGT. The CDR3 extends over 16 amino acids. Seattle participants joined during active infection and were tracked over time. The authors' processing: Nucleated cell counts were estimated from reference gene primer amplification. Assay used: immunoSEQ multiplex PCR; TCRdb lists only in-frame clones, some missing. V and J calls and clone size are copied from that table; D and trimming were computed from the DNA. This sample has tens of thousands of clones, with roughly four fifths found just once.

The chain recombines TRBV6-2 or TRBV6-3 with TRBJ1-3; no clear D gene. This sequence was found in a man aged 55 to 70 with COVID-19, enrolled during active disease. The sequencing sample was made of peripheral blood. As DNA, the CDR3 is TGTGCCAGCAGTTACGATGTGGAGCCGCTAATTTACACCATATATTTT. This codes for CASSYDVEPLIYTIYF.